This section outlines one T cell receptor beta chain sequence together with its context. Antigen: not known. This specimen belongs to a study of CXCR3-negative and CXCR3-positive naive CD8 T cells. Study-wide results and caveats: Against CXCR3-negative naive cells, CXCR3-positive naive cells showed more hydrophobic TRB CDR3s. Researchers report CXCR3 expression partially decreased after cryopreservation, with fresh PBMCs used in most assays. With respect to TRBV-TRBJ usage, naive CXCR3-negative and CXCR3-positive cells were similar; memory differed. Much lower diversity was found in memory CD8+ cells, while both naive subsets had comparably high diversity.

Phenotypically, naive CD8+ T cells corresponded to CD45RO-CCR7+CD27+CD95-. Libraries were UMI-labeled 5' RACE TRB cDNA. TCRdb reprocessed the 5' RACE reads, keeping one entry per CDR3 protein, no DNA. The sample table sets out 90,000 to 150,000 distinct CDR3 sequences. The V gene's germline CDR1 is SGHAT and CDR2 FQNNGV. CDR3 length: 17 amino acids. The chain links TRBV11-2 to TRBJ2-7; the D call of TRBD2 rests on TCRdb alone, since no DNA is present to check it. The sample consisted of naive CXCR3+ CD8+ T cells from blood. The sample's subset: CD45RO-CCR7+CD27+CD95- naive CD8+ T cells expressing CXCR3 (TNR3+). This sequence was found in a human donor in good health. Some clones in this sample may be carry-over from other donors' samples. CDR3 in amino acids: CASSLMPTSGGDYEQYF.